Listed here are 31 T cell receptor beta chains from one sample, sequenced in a study of post-analysis software for immune sequencing data. These receptors lack a known antigen. Sequencing libraries made from TCR beta cDNA carried unique molecular identifiers. TCRdb reanalysed the PCR reads using MiXCR and keeps one entry per CDR3 protein. The sample has a few hundred thousand distinct CDR3 sequences, about a third seen once; the top ten hold 4.5% to 7.5%. Whole-study findings and limits: With TRBV5-6, TRBV5-1 and TRBV20-1 included, several TRBV segments were more frequent in patients than in controls.

The sequenced sample was blood. These receptors all come from a girl younger than 18 with multiple sclerosis.

This clonotype was detected a few times. V is TRBV12-3 or TRBV12-4 and J is TRBJ2-1; a weak D match, TRBD1 (7 bases). The CDR3 totals 11 residues. Deletions cut 4 bases from V and 12 bases from J, with 10 bases between. The CDR3 sequence is CASSSQGGQFF. DNA of the CDR3: TGTGCCAGCAGTTCGCAGGGGGGGCAGTTCTTC.

This clonotype was counted a few times. The chain couples TRBV20-1 to TRBJ1-6; no definite D call. Germline V gene lookup returns CDR1 DFQATT and CDR2 SNEGSKA (reference sequence). The V end lost 6 bases, the J end lost 7 bases, and 19 bases lay between the germline ends. This CDR3 spans 15 amino acids. The CDR3 loop reads CSAHLGSLNNSPLHF. CDR3 coding DNA: TGCAGTGCACACCTAGGGAGCCTGAACAATTCACCCCTCCACTTT.

This clonotype was seen more than once but under ten times. The J gene is TRBJ2-5, the V gene TRBV20-1; D is uncertain. The CDR3 spans 13 residues. Germline V gives CDR1 DFQATT, CDR2 SNEGSKA (reference sequence). The germline V and J ends were trimmed by 3 bases and 5 bases, with 13 bases remaining between them. CDR3 loop: CSARRPAEETQYF. The DNA for the CDR3 is TGCAGTGCTAGGAGGCCCGCCGAGGAGACCCAGTACTTC.

This chain uses TRBV20-1 with TRBJ2-1, with D possibly TRBD1 on 6 matching bases. Germline lookup yields CDR1 DFQATT and CDR2 SNEGSKA (reference sequence). This CDR3 is 13 amino acids long. V lost 1 base and J 8 bases, leaving 12 bases between the germline ends. In DNA, the CDR3 is TGCAGTGCTAGAGCTTACCAGGGGTATGAGCAGTTCTTC. Protein: CSARAYQGYEQFF.

The chain recombines TRBV29-1 with TRBJ1-2; TRBD1 agrees at 8 bases. Germline CDR1 SQVTM, CDR2 ANQGSEA. CDR3 length: 13 residues. V trimming: 5 bases; J trimming: 4 bases; junction bases outside the gene matches: 6. The CDR3 spells CSVRDRPPYGYTF. CDR3 sequence (DNA): TGCAGCGTTAGGGACAGGCCCCCCTATGGCTACACCTTC.

This clonotype was detected many times. The chain is built from TRBV6-4 and TRBJ2-5; TRBD2 might be the D (5 bases). CDR3 length equals 13 residues. Looked up from germline, CDR1 is MRHNA and CDR2 is SNTAGT. V dropped 6 bases and J dropped 1 base, with 9 bases sitting between them. CDR3 sequence: CASSRGFQETQYF. The CDR3 coding sequence is TGTGCCAGCAGCCGAGGGTTCCAAGAGACCCAGTACTTC.

This clonotype showed up just a few times. V is TRBV5-1 and J is TRBJ2-3; tentatively, D is TRBD1 or TRBD2 (5 bases each). V gave up 1 base and J gave up 8 bases, with 11 bases separating them. CDR1 is SGHRS, CDR2 YFSETQ, per germline. The CDR3 is made up of 13 amino acids. CDR3 in amino acids: CASSLPGLGTQYF. The CDR3 nucleotides are TGCGCCAGCAGCTTGCCGGGGCTTGGTACGCAGTATTTT.

The chain uses TRBV7-2 and TRBJ1-4; D gene unclear. The CDR3 totals 13 residues. V lost 0 bases and J 10 bases, leaving 9 bases between the germline ends. Germline V gene sequence: CDR1 SGHTA, CDR2 FQGNSA. The CDR3 reads CASSLALGAKLFF. Written as DNA, the CDR3 is TGTGCCAGCAGCTTAGCTCTGGGAGCAAAACTGTTTTTT.

The V and J genes are TRBV24-1 and TRBJ2-1, with D possibly being TRBD1 or TRBD2 (5 bases each). Per germline, CDR1 KGHDR and CDR2 SFDVKD. Trimming pared 7 bases from V and 8 bases from J, leaving 14 bases between. The CDR3 is made up of 13 amino acids. The CDR3 bases are TGTGCCACCAGCGGGACCCGTGCGGATGAGCAGTTCTTC. It translates to CATSGTRADEQFF.

This clonotype appeared once. This rearrangement joins TRBV5-1 to TRBJ1-2; 7 nucleotides align to TRBD1. Germline V lookup: CDR1 SGHRS, CDR2 YFSETQ. This CDR3 region has 13 residues. Trimming at V came to 4 bases and at J to 3 bases, leaving 3 bases not matched to a gene. The CDR3 is CASSIDRDYGYTF. In nucleotides, the CDR3 is TGCGCCAGCAGCATTGACAGGGACTATGGCTACACCTTC.

There are a few counts of this clonotype. This sequence joins TRBV20-1 and TRBJ1-6; 9 bases map to TRBD1. V was clipped by 0 bases and J by 10 bases; unmatched bases: 13. This CDR3 region has 17 residues. CDR1 is DFQATT, CDR2 SNEGSKA, per germline (reference sequence). The CDR3 nucleotides read TGCAGTGCTAGAGATGGGCAGTGGGACAGGGAGATGTCACCCCTCCACTTT. Translating gives CSARDGQWDREMSPLHF.

The chain recombines TRBV14 with TRBJ2-1; the D call may be TRBD1 or TRBD2 (7 bases each). This CDR3 spans 17 amino acids. Trimming took 3 bases from V and 4 from J, leaving 19 bases between them. Looked up from germline, CDR1 is SGHDN and CDR2 is FVKESK. CDR3 DNA: TGTGCCAGCAGCCACGCCATGGGAGGGGGCGATTACAATGAGCAGTTCTTC. This translates into CASSHAMGGGDYNEQFF.

A few counts support this clonotype. CDR3 coding DNA: TGTGCCAGCAGTATGGGGGCGACGGAGCAAGAGACCCAGTACTTC. Its protein product is CASSMGATEQETQYF. The V and J genes are TRBV6-5 and TRBJ2-5; possibly TRBD1 for D (6 bases). Trimming pared 5 bases from V and 2 bases from J, leaving 15 bases between. CDR1 and CDR2 (germline): MNHEY, SVGAGI. The CDR3 extends over 15 amino acids.

This clonotype has only a few counts. V gene TRBV9 combines with J gene TRBJ2-3; the D gene is possibly TRBD2 (6 bases). V was trimmed by 0 bases and J by 5 bases, leaving 10 bases between them. The CDR3 is made up of 14 amino acids. CDR1 is SGDLS and CDR2 is YYNGEE in the germline V gene. The CDR3 region has the DNA TGTGCCAGCAGCGTAGGGACTACTGGAGATACGCAGTATTTT. Translating gives CASSVGTTGDTQYF.

This chain links TRBV29-1 with TRBJ2-7; TRBD1 aligns across 8 bases. The CDR3 has 12 residues. After removal of 2 bases from V and 6 bases from J, the junction contained 3 bases not matched to a gene. Looked up from germline, CDR1 is SQVTM and CDR2 is ANQGSEA. CDR3 DNA: TGCAGCGTTGAACAGGGGGCGCGCGAGCAGTACTTC. It yields the protein CSVEQGAREQYF.

This chain joins TRBV2 and TRBJ2-1; the D is unclear. The V and J ends lost 6 bases and 8 bases respectively, with 5 bases between them. Germline lookup yields CDR1 SNHLY and CDR2 FYNNEI. The length of the CDR3 is 10 residues. The CDR3 coding sequence is TGTGCCAGCAGGGTTTATGAGCAGTTCTTC. Translating gives CASRVYEQFF.

The rearrangement joins TRBV5-8 to TRBJ1-2, with D unresolved. Per the germline V gene, CDR1 is SGHTS and CDR2 is YDEGEE. Trimming took off 3 bases at V and 6 bases at J, with 18 bases between the two ends. This CDR3 has 15 residues. CDR3 sequence: CASSYYRSGPNGYTF. The CDR3 DNA is TGTGCCAGCAGCTACTACCGATCCGGGCCCAATGGCTACACCTTC.

This clonotype was counted at least ten times. V gene TRBV25-1 combines with J gene TRBJ1-2; TRBD1 aligns across 7 bases. The length of the CDR3 is 16 residues. CDR1 is MGHDK and CDR2 is SYGVNS in the germline V gene. The trim removed 1 base at V and 3 bases at J, leaving 8 bases unmatched. CDR3 in amino acids: CASSESGRGHYYGYTF. In DNA form, the CDR3 reads TGTGCCAGCAGTGAATCTGGTAGGGGGCACTACTATGGCTACACCTTC.

The chain joins TRBV20-1 to TRBJ2-7; 8 nucleotides match TRBD1. V trimming: 1 base; J trimming: 10 bases; junction bases outside the gene matches: 12. This CDR3 is 14 amino acids long. The germline V gene has CDR1 DFQATT and CDR2 SNEGSKA (reference sequence). The DNA for the CDR3 is TGCAGTGCTAGAGCACCGACAGGGGCTGAGGCCCAGTACTTC. It is translated as CSARAPTGAEAQYF.

The CDR3 sequence: CSVEGVSSAQETQYF. The DNA of the CDR3 is TGCAGCGTTGAGGGGGTCTCCTCGGCGCAAGAGACCCAGTACTTC. V and J are TRBV29-1 and TRBJ2-5; D possibly matches TRBD1 or TRBD2 (5 bases each). This CDR3 is built from 15 residues. Between the trimmed V and J ends, which lost 3 bases and 2 bases, there was a span of 16 bases. Germline lookup yields CDR1 SQVTM and CDR2 ANQGSEA.

This clonotype has just a few counts. The chain joins TRBV10-3 to TRBJ1-2; D is unresolved. The CDR3 has 13 residues. Germline loops: CDR1 ENHRY, CDR2 SYGVKD. Between the trimmed V and J ends, which lost 6 bases and 4 bases, there was a span of 12 bases. The CDR3 coding sequence is TGTGCCATCAGGTCCGAGGGAATCTATGGCTACACCTTC. Protein sequence: CAIRSEGIYGYTF.

The rearrangement uses TRBV20-1 and TRBJ1-5, with 8 bases that match TRBD1. In germline, CDR1 is DFQATT, CDR2 SNEGSKA (reference sequence). The CDR3 is 16 amino acids. J lost 0 bases, V lost 0 bases, and 4 bases had no gene match. DNA of the CDR3: TGCAGTGCTAGAGACAGGGGGCTAAGTAGCAATCAGCCCCAGCATTTT. Translated: CSARDRGLSSNQPQHF.

This sequence joins TRBV6-5 and TRBJ1-2; D perhaps matches TRBD1 (5 bases). Germline CDR1 and CDR2: MNHEY and SVGAGI. This CDR3 spans 15 amino acids. V was trimmed by 2 bases and J by 5 bases, leaving 15 bases between them. The CDR3 spells CASSYGGGMGYGYTF. The CDR3 nucleotides read TGTGCCAGCAGTTACGGCGGGGGGATGGGGTATGGCTACACCTTC.

This clonotype was detected only a few times. The chain is built from TRBV5-6 and TRBJ2-4, with a weak D call TRBD1 (7 bases). Trimming pared 0 bases from V and 3 bases from J, leaving 19 bases between. The germline V gene has CDR1 SGHDT and CDR2 YYEEEE. This CDR3 is built from 18 residues. In DNA, the CDR3 is TGTGCCAGCAGCTTGGATGTCCCGGGCAGGGGGGACAAAAACATTCAGTACTTC. Translation: CASSLDVPGRGDKNIQYF.

A few counts support this clonotype. V gene TRBV6-6 combines with J gene TRBJ2-5, with 9 bases fitting TRBD2. The germline gives CDR1 MNHNY, CDR2 SVGAGI (reference sequence). The CDR3 is 13 amino acids. V lost 10 bases to trimming and J lost 1 base; unmatched junction nucleotides: 4. CDR3: CATQAGGQETQYF. The CDR3 nucleotides read TGTGCCACTCAAGCGGGGGGCCAAGAGACCCAGTACTTC.

The chain combines TRBV12-3 or TRBV12-4 with TRBJ2-3; D is undetermined. Trimming left V 10 bases short and J 0 bases short, with 17 bases between. This CDR3 is built from 15 residues. The CDR3 DNA is TGTGCCACTACTTTCCAAGGGCCTAGCACAGATACGCAGTATTTT. Amino acids: CATTFQGPSTDTQYF.

In its sample, this clonotype was seen a few times. This CDR3 reads CSASIAGTTDTQYF. In DNA form, the CDR3 reads TGCAGTGCTAGCATAGCGGGGACCACAGATACGCAGTATTTT. The chain recombines TRBV20-1 with TRBJ2-3; 8 bases fit TRBD2. This CDR3 is built from 14 residues. V gave up 3 bases and J gave up 2 bases; unmatched junction bases: 4. Germline V gives CDR1 DFQATT, CDR2 SNEGSKA (reference sequence).

A few counts support this clonotype. The chain has TRBV7-3 and TRBJ1-1; no definite D call. Deletions cut 1 base from V and 11 bases from J, with 14 bases between. The CDR3 spans 13 residues. From germline, CDR1 is SGHTA and CDR2 FQGTGA. The CDR3 spells CASSLSAGKRAFF. In DNA form, the CDR3 reads TGTGCCAGCAGCTTAAGCGCGGGGAAAAGGGCTTTCTTT. Drawing the rest from reference TRBV7-3 and TRBJ1-1, the complete variable domain is GAGVSQTPSNKVTEKGKYVELRCDPISGHTALYWYRQSLGQGPEFLIYFQGTGAADDSGLPNDRFFAVRPEGSVSTLKIQRTERGDSAVYLCASSLSAGKRAFFGQGTRLTVV.

The sample holds many counts of this clonotype. This rearrangement joins TRBV20-1 to TRBJ2-7; 8 bases fit TRBD2. This CDR3 spans 12 amino acids. The junction had 2 bases not matched to a gene; V was cut back by 7 bases and J by 0 bases. CDR1 is DFQATT and CDR2 is SNEGSKA in the germline V gene (reference sequence). CDR3 DNA: TGCAGTGGTAGCGGGGACTCCTACGAGCAGTACTTC. Its protein product is CSGSGDSYEQYF.

This clonotype occurred a few times. The chain couples TRBV27 to TRBJ1-6; TRBD1 aligns across 7 bases. The CDR3 loop spans 14 amino acids. Losses at the gene ends were 5 bases for V and 6 bases for J; bases not matched to a gene: 4. Germline V lookup: CDR1 MNHEY, CDR2 SMNVEV (reference sequence). The CDR3, as DNA: TGTGCCAGCAGTGTGACAGGGCTTAATTCACCCCTCCACTTT. Protein: CASSVTGLNSPLHF.

The chain couples TRBV5-1 to TRBJ1-4; possibly TRBD1 for D (6 bases). CDR3 length equals 14 residues. V was shortened by 3 bases and J by 8 bases, with 14 bases between the two germline ends. Germline V gene sequence: CDR1 SGHRS, CDR2 YFSETQ. The CDR3 here is CASSWGPSEEKLFF. The CDR3 region has the DNA TGCGCCAGCAGCTGGGGGCCAAGCGAAGAAAAACTGTTTTTT.